The sequence of this T cell receptor (beta chain) was determined in a study of T cell repertoires in aging, cancer and after chemotherapy. Study context: Glioblastoma patients receiving temozolomide-based therapy gave paired samples before and after chemotherapy. General study findings and limits: Loss of evenness, beyond lost richness, contributed to age-related TCR diversity decline in cancer patients. Compared with age-matched healthy donors, untreated hematological or solid cancer patients showed higher blood TCR clonality. Median generation probability rose over the chemotherapy interval in each cancer cohort, suggesting rebound thymic output.

Amplification of TCR beta used genomic DNA extracted from peripheral blood. Germline V gene lookup returns CDR1 SGHVS and CDR2 FNYEAQ. The ends were cut back, 1 base at V and 7 bases at J, with 16 bases in the middle. This CDR3 region has 16 residues. Comment on this clonotype: Its antigen is undetermined.

TRB rearrangements spanning V, D and J were amplified using mixed TRB-A/B primers. TCRdb analysed the multiplex PCR reads with MiXCR anew, one entry per CDR3 protein. The sample includes about 5,600 distinct CDR3 sequences, around 29% of them seen just once. The TCR comes from a human donor with a solid tumor. Sequencing used blood. The chain carries TRBV7-6 and TRBJ2-2; D uncertain. CDR3 coding DNA: TGTGCCAGCAGCTTAGTAGTTGGCAGAAAGGGCGGGGAGCTGTTTTTT. Translated, it gives CASSLVVGRKGGELFF. Using reference TRBV7-6 and TRBJ2-2 for the parts outside the CDR3, the full variable domain is GAGVSQSPRYKVTKRGQDVALRCDPISGHVSLYWYRQALGQGPEFLTYFNYEAQQDKSGLPNDRFSAERPEGSISTLTIQRTEQRDSAMYRCASSLVVGRKGGELFFGEGSRLTVL.